The sequence of this T cell receptor (beta chain) was determined in a study of human T cells and chemical hapten exposure. Study context: Patch tests applied 0.01% DPC to the upper back, read at 6 days. Mostly female patients had alopecia areata, totalis or universalis. Findings and caveats of the study: Expanded TCR counts at PT1 went up together with patch test score, a positive correlation.

This clonotype was seen more than once but under ten times. Its cognate antigen is unknown. The CDR3 runs to 15 residues. The V gene's germline CDR1 is DFQATT and CDR2 SNEGSKA (reference sequence). The ends were cut back, 0 bases at V and 4 bases at J, with 14 bases in the middle. Specified time point: patch test 1, 2 weeks after DPC sensitization. Treatment indicated: therapeutic diphenylcyclopropenone sensitization with weekly scalp DPC. The study enrolled 18 to 70-year-old alopecia patients suitable for DPC. MiXCR was run by TCRdb on the RACE reads, yielding one entry per CDR3 protein. The sample records roughly 200,000 distinct CDR3 sequences, 20% to 25% being singletons.

The sample was whole blood, taken in connection with sensitization to the hapten diphenylcyclopropenone (DPC). This receptor was identified in a woman between 50 and 59 years old with alopecia areata. Some clones in this sample may be carry-over from other donors' samples. The chain employs TRBV20-1 and TRBJ2-3, with TRBD2 as a possible D gene (6 bases). DNA for the CDR3: TGCAGTGCTAGAGACCCCACTAGCAGCTCAGATACGCAGTATTTT. This encodes CSARDPTSSSDTQYF.